Sequencing of this T cell receptor beta chain was carried out in a study of cytomegalovirus exposure and HLA in healthy donors. Study information: An early release of data contained about 85 million unique TCRs, which came from HLA-typed donors. Study-wide points: Rare TCR sequences predominated, though certain public TCRs were found in many donors. When a later analysis was performed, an Asian-associated ancestry cluster reportedly had fewer N-insertions than the 666-donor mean.

CDR1 SGHNT and CDR2 YYREEE come from the germline V gene (reference sequence). The CDR3 extends over 14 amino acids. The junction had 5 bases not matched to a gene; V was cut back by 4 bases and J by 4 bases. 60 Vbeta and 13 Jbeta primers were used in PCR. TCRdb keeps only in-frame clones here, not all; method: immunoSEQ multiplex PCR. The data hold more than 150,000 clones, with around 84% observed a single time. Comment on this clone: Its antigen is currently unknown.

The rearrangement uses TRBV5-4 and TRBJ1-3, with 7 nucleotides matching TRBD1. The material sequenced was PBMCs. This TCR was sampled from a girl aged 2 to 9 in good health and CMV-seropositive. CDR3 loop: CASSRGRAGNTIYF. CDR3 in DNA: TGTGCCAGCAGCAGGGGGCGAGCAGGAAACACCATATATTTT.